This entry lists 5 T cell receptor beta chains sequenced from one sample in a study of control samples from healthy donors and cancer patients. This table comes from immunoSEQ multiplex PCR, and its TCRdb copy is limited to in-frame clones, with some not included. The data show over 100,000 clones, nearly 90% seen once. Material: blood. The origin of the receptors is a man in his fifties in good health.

The CDR3 is CASSTGTSVNPGHTF. The CDR3 bases are TGTGCCAGCAGCACCGGGACCTCCGTGAACCCCGGGCACACCTTC. This chain joins TRBV11-3 and TRBJ1-2, with D perhaps TRBD1 (5 bases). Germline values: CDR1 SGHNT, CDR2 YENEEA. The CDR3 is 15 residues long. Between the trimmed V and J ends, which lost 5 bases and 12 bases, there was a span of 25 bases.

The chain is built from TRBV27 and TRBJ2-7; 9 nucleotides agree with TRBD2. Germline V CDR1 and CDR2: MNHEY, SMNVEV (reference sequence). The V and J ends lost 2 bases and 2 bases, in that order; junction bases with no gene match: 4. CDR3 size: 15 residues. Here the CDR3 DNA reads TGTGCCAGCAGTTTACGGCGGGGGGGCCCCTACGAGCAGTACTTC. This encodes CASSLRRGGPYEQYF.

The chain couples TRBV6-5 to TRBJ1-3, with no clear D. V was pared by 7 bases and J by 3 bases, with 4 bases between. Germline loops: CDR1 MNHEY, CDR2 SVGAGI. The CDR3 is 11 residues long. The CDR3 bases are TGTGCCAGCACAGATGGAAACACCATATATTTT. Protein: CASTDGNTIYF.

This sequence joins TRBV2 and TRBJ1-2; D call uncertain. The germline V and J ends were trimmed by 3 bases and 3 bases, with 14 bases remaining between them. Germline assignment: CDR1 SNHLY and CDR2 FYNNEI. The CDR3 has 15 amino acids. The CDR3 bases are TGTGCCAGCAGTGATCGACACAATCCCTACTATGGCTACACCTTC. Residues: CASSDRHNPYYGYTF.

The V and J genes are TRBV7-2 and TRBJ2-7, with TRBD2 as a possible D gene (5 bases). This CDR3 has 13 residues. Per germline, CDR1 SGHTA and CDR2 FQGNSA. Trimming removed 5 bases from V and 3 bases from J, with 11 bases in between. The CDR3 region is CASSRLAFYEQYF. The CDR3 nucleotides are TGTGCCAGCAGCCGATTAGCGTTCTACGAGCAGTACTTC.